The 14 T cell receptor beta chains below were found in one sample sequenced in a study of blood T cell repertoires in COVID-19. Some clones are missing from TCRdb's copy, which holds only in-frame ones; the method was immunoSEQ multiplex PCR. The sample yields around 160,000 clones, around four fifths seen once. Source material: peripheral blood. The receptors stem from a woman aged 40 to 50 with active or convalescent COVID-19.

The CDR3 region is CSASMAAGVTGANVLTF. CDR3 nucleotides: TGCAGTGCTAGTATGGCGGCGGGGGTGACTGGGGCCAACGTCCTGACTTTC. V usage is TRBV20-1 and J usage is TRBJ2-6, with 7 bases that match TRBD2. Trimming cost V 3 bases and J 2 bases; bases outside gene matches: 10. The CDR3 totals 17 residues. Germline V gives CDR1 DFQATT, CDR2 SNEGSKA (reference sequence).

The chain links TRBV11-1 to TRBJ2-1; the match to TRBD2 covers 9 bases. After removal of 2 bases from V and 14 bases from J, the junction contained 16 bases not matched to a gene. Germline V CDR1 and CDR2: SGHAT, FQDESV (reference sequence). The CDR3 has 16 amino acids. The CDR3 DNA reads TGTGCCAGCAGCTTATTTTCCGGCGGGGGGGTCTCGGGCAAGTTCTTC. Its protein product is CASSLFSGGGVSGKFF.

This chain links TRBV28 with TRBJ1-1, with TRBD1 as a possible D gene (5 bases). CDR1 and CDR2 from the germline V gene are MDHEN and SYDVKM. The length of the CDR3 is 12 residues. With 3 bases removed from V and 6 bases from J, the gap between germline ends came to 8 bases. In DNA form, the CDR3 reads TGTGCCAGCAGTTTCGGAGGGGCTGAAGCTTTCTTT. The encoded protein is CASSFGGAEAFF.

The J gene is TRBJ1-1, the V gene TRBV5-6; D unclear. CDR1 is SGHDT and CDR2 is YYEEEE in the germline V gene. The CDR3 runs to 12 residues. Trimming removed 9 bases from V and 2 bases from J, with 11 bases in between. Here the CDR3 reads CATQRINTEAFF. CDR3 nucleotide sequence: TGTGCCACGCAGCGTATAAACACTGAAGCTTTCTTT.

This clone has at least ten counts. CDR3 residues: CASRQGQGAISPLHF. The CDR3, as DNA: TGTGCCAGCAGGCAGGGACAGGGGGCTATCTCACCCCTCCACTTT. The chain joins TRBV5-4 to TRBJ1-6, with 12 bases fitting TRBD1. The CDR3 runs 15 residues. The germline V gene encodes CDR1 SGHNT and CDR2 YYREEE (reference sequence). The J segment lost 10 bases and the V segment lost 5 bases, leaving 7 bases of the junction unmatched.

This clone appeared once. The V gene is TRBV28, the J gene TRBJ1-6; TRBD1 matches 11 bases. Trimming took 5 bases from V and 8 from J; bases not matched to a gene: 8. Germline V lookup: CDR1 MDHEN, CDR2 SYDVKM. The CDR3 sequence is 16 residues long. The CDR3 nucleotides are TGTGCCAGCAGTCCCCCTCCGGGACAGGGGGATTCACCCCTCCACTTT. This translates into CASSPPPGQGDSPLHF.

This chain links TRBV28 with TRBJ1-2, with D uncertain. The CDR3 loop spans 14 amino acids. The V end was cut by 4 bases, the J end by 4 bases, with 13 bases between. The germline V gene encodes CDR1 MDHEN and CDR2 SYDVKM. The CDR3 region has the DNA TGTGCCAGCAGTTCCACCGGGATCCTCTATGGCTACACCTTC. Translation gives CASSSTGILYGYTF.

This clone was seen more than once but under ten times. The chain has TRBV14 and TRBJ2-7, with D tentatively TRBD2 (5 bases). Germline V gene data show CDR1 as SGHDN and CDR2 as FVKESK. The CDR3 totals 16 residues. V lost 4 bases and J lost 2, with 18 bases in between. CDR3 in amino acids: CASSRFGVWSPYEQYF. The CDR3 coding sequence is TGTGCCAGCAGCCGATTCGGGGTTTGGAGCCCCTACGAGCAGTACTTC.

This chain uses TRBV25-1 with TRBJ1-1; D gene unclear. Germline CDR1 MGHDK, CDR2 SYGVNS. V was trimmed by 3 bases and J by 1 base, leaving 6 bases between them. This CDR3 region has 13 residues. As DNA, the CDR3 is TGTGCCAGCAGTGACATCGGGAACACTGAAGCTTTCTTT. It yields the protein CASSDIGNTEAFF.

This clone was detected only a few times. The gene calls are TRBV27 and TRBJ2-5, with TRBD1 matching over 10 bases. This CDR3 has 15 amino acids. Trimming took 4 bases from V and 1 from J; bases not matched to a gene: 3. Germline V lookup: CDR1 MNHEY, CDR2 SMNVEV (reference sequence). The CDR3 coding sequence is TGTGCCAGCAGTTCCGGGACAGGGGTCCAAGAGACCCAGTACTTC. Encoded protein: CASSSGTGVQETQYF.

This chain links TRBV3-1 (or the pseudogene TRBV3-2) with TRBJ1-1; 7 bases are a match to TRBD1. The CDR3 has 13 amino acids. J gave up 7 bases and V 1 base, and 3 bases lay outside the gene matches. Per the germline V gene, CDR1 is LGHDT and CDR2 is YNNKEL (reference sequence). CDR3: CASSQAGGNEAFF. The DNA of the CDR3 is TGTGCCAGCAGCCAAGCAGGGGGGAATGAAGCTTTCTTT.

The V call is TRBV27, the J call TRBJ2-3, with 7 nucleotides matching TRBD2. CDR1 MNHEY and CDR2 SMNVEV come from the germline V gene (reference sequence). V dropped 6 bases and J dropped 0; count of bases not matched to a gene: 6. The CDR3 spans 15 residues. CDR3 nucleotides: TGTGCCAGCAGGATTAGCGGGTCTAGCACAGATACGCAGTATTTT. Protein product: CASRISGSSTDTQYF.

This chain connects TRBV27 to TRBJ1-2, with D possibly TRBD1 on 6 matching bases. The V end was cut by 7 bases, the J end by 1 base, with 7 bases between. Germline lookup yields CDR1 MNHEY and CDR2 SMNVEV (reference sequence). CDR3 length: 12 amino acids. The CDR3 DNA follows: TGTGCCAGCACAGGGGATAACTATGGCTACACCTTC. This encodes CASTGDNYGYTF.

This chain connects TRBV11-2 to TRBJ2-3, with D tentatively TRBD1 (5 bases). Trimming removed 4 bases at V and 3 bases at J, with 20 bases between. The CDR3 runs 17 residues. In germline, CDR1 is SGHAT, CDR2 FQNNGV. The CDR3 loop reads CASSYPSFGAETDTQYF. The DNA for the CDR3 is TGTGCCAGCAGCTACCCTAGTTTTGGGGCTGAGACAGATACGCAGTATTTT.